These T cell receptor beta chains were read from a single sample in a study of CD8 T cells in ankylosing spondylitis. TCRdb analysed the 5' RACE reads with MiXCR anew, one entry per CDR3 protein. The sample has under 250,000 distinct CDR3 sequences; roughly a tenth are singletons. Sequenced material: blood, either unsorted or a sorted T cell fraction (not recorded which). These receptors came from a male donor with ankylosing spondylitis or in good health (not recorded which). The CDR3 runs from the conserved cysteine through the conserved F or W. The D gene is left open where the match is weak. Clone size is shown for a subset of rows, as once, few, many or a class of expanded clone.

NA | many | TRBJ2-7 | TRBV14 | TGTGCCAGCAGCCAAGATAGTACATTCTACGAGCAGTACTTC | CASSQDSTFYEQYF
TRBD2 | many | TRBJ2-1 | TRBV20-1 | TGCAGTGCTACTCGGACTAGCGGGCTTTCCTACAATGAGCAGTTCTTC | CSATRTSGLSYNEQFF
NA | many | TRBJ2-2 | TRBV2 | TGTGCCAGCAGGACGATGGGGAACACCGGGGAGCTGTTTTTT | CASRTMGNTGELFF
NA | few | TRBJ2-7 | TRBV20-1 | TGCAGTGCCTACGGGAGTAGGTACGAGCAGTACTTC | CSAYGSRYEQYF
TRBD1 | many | TRBJ2-7 | TRBV5-6 | TGTGCCAGCAGCTTGGGGGGACAGGAGTACGAGCAGTACTTC | CASSLGGQEYEQYF
TRBD1 | many | TRBJ1-5 | TRBV7-7 | TGTGCCAGCAGCTTGATCCTACAGGGGTCAAATCAGCCCCAGCATTTT | CASSLILQGSNQPQHF
NA | many | TRBJ1-1 | TRBV4-1 | TGCGCCAGCAGCCAAGGTCTTGAGGCTTTCTTT | CASSQGLEAFF
NA | many | TRBJ2-7 | TRBV6-1 | TGTGCCAGCAGTGAGAGACAAGTTGCCTACGAGCAGTACTTC | CASSERQVAYEQYF
TRBD1 | many | TRBJ1-1 | TRBV5-1 | TGCGCCAGCAGCCCCACTTTAGACAGGGGCCCTGAAGCTTTCTTT | CASSPTLDRGPEAFF
NA | many | TRBJ2-3 | TRBV5-1 | TGCGCCAGCAGCTCCGACACGGAGGGGTGGATAGATACGCAGTATTTT | CASSSDTEGWIDTQYF
NA | NA | TRBJ1-3 | TRBV30 | TGTGCCTGGAGTGTCGACAGACTGCGCTCTGGAAACACCATATATTTT | CAWSVDRLRSGNTIYF
NA | many | TRBJ2-2 | TRBV12-3/TRBV12-4 | TGTGCCAGCAGCCCCGGATTACCTAACACCGGGGAGCTGTTTTTT | CASSPGLPNTGELFF
NA | NA | TRBJ2-3 | TRBV9 | TGTGCCCGCAGCCAATCAAGAGCGGTTGGAGATACGCAGTATTTT | CARSQSRAVGDTQYF
NA | NA | TRBJ2-7 | TRBV10-3 | TGTGCCATCAGTCCAGACAGATCCGAGCAGTACTTC | CAISPDRSEQYF
TRBD2 | many | TRBJ2-2 | TRBV4-1 | TGCGCCAGCAGCATCGGACTAGCGGGCCCGGACGGGGAGCTGTTTTTT | CASSIGLAGPDGELFF
NA | many | TRBJ2-1 | TRBV20-1 | TGCAGTGCGTATCCGGGGGACTACAATGAGCAGTTCTTC | CSAYPGDYNEQFF
NA | many | TRBJ2-3 | TRBV27 | TGTGCCAGCAGTTCCCGGGACGGACGAAGCACAGATACGCAGTATTTT | CASSSRDGRSTDTQYF
NA | many | TRBJ2-5 | TRBV12-3/TRBV12-4 | TGTGCCAGCAGTTTCAGGGGGGGAGAGACCCAGTACTTC | CASSFRGGETQYF
NA | many | TRBJ1-2 | TRBV5-1 | TGCGCCAGCAGCTTATCGGGACTCCGCTATGGCTACACCTTC | CASSLSGLRYGYTF
NA | many | TRBJ2-1 | TRBV20-1 | TGCAGTGCGAGAGTTCCCGAGGTGGCGGATAGCTCCTACAATGAGCAGTTCTTC | CSARVPEVADSSYNEQFF
NA | NA | TRBJ1-2 | TRBV20-1 | TGCAGTGCTAGCCGGGACAAGAACTATGGCTACACCTTC | CSASRDKNYGYTF
TRBD2 | few | TRBJ2-1 | TRBV20-1 | TGCAGTGCTAGCCCTTGGACTAGCGCTGCCCTCAATGAGCAGTTCTTC | CSASPWTSAALNEQFF
NA | many | TRBJ2-2 | TRBV5-1 | TGCGCCAGCAGCTCTGATAACTCGGGGAGCCCCACCGGGGAGCTGTTTTTT | CASSSDNSGSPTGELFF
NA | many | TRBJ2-1 | TRBV10-3 | TGTGCCATACAAGCGGGAAAGGGGGCCAATGAGCAGTTCTTC | CAIQAGKGANEQFF
NA | many | TRBJ2-7 | TRBV5-1 | TGCGCCAGCAGCGCTCTAGGGGTTTTAGCCTACGAGCAGTACTTC | CASSALGVLAYEQYF
NA | many | TRBJ2-1 | TRBV15 | TGTGCCACCAGCAGAGATAGGGACGTCCTGAATGAGCAGTTCTTC | CATSRDRDVLNEQFF
NA | many | TRBJ2-7 | TRBV12-3/TRBV12-4 | TGTGCCAGCAGTCCCGGAGGCACCTACGAGCAGTACTTC | CASSPGGTYEQYF
NA | few | TRBJ2-7 | TRBV28 | TGTGCCAGCAGTCGGTCGATACCTTACGAGCAGTACTTC | CASSRSIPYEQYF
NA | few | TRBJ2-1 | TRBV6-1 | TGTGCCAGCAGTGAACTAGGAAACCATGAGCAGTTCTTC | CASSELGNHEQFF
TRBD2 | many | TRBJ2-3 | TRBV12-3/TRBV12-4 | TGTGCCAGCAGTTCCCTCGGGAGGACAGATACGCAGTATTTT | CASSSLGRTDTQYF
TRBD2 | many | TRBJ2-3 | TRBV18 | TGTGCCAGCTCACCTCGACTAGCGGGGGGGCTTGATACGCAGTATTTT | CASSPRLAGGLDTQYF
NA | many | TRBJ1-1 | TRBV6-2/TRBV6-3 | TGTGCCAGCAGTTCGACCCAGGGCACTGAAGCTTTCTTT | CASSSTQGTEAFF
NA | many | TRBJ2-3 | TRBV2 | TGTGCCAGCAGTGAAAGGAATCAGGGTACAGATACGCAGTATTTT | CASSERNQGTDTQYF
TRBD2 | many | TRBJ2-1 | TRBV11-2 | TGTGCCAGCACCAAAAAGGGTAGCGGGCGCAATGAGCAGTTCTTC | CASTKKGSGRNEQFF
NA | many | TRBJ1-1 | TRBV18 | TGTGCCAGCTCACCAGTCAAGAACACTGAAGCTTTCTTT | CASSPVKNTEAFF
NA | many | TRBJ2-2 | TRBV29-1 | TGCAGCGCTTTCGACAGAGACGCGAACACCGGGGAGCTGTTTTTT | CSAFDRDANTGELFF
TRBD2 | many | TRBJ2-3 | TRBV5-6 | TGTGCCAGCAGCTCCGGGACTAGCAGGCGAACAGATACGCAGTATTTT | CASSSGTSRRTDTQYF